These 22 T cell receptor beta chains originate from one sample sequenced in a study of cytomegalovirus exposure and HLA in healthy donors. The PCR ran on 60 Vbeta and 13 Jbeta primers. TCRdb keeps only in-frame clones here, not all; method: immunoSEQ multiplex PCR. The sample has approximately 190,000 clones; roughly 84% are singletons. The sequencing input was PBMCs. The origin of the receptors is a woman in her 50s in good health and CMV-seropositive.

The J gene is TRBJ2-1, the V gene TRBV6-5; D is perhaps TRBD2 (6 bases). Germline loops: CDR1 MNHEY, CDR2 SVGAGI. This CDR3 is built from 11 residues. V lost 7 bases and J lost 9, with 10 bases in between. For the CDR3, the DNA is TGTGCCAGCACCATGGGGGGTGAGCAGTTCTTC. The encoded protein is CASTMGGEQFF.

The chain uses TRBV5-6 and TRBJ2-7; TRBD1 might be the D (6 bases). This CDR3 comprises 13 residues. The germline gives CDR1 SGHDT, CDR2 YYEEEE. V lost 0 bases, J lost 9 bases, and 13 bases lay in between. The CDR3 spells CASSLVQGGGQYF. The CDR3 DNA sequence: TGTGCCAGCAGCTTGGTACAGGGTGGAGGGCAGTACTTC.

This rearrangement joins TRBV6-5 to TRBJ2-7; 8 nucleotides align to TRBD2. The CDR3 contains 13 residues. Germline lookup yields CDR1 MNHEY and CDR2 SVGAGI. V lost 6 bases to trimming and J lost 3 bases; unmatched junction nucleotides: 4. The CDR3 region is CASSRAGGYEQYF. Here the CDR3 DNA reads TGTGCCAGCAGCAGGGCGGGGGGCTACGAGCAGTACTTC.

V is TRBV6-5 and J is TRBJ1-4, with TRBD1 matching over 9 bases. Germline CDR1 MNHEY, CDR2 SVGAGI. The CDR3 extends over 14 amino acids. V trimming: 4 bases; J trimming: 6 bases; junction bases outside the gene matches: 3. The CDR3 here is CASSLRTGDEKLFF. In nucleotides, the CDR3 is TGTGCCAGCAGTTTACGGACAGGGGATGAAAAACTGTTTTTT.

The chain combines TRBV7-3 with TRBJ2-1, with D possibly TRBD1 on 5 matching bases. V lost 3 bases and J lost 6, with 15 bases in between. Germline V gene lookup returns CDR1 SGHTA and CDR2 FQGTGA. The CDR3 has 15 residues. CDR3 in amino acids: CASSLERGSINEQFF. CDR3 nucleotides: TGTGCCAGCAGCTTGGAAAGGGGATCTATCAATGAGCAGTTCTTC.

The CDR3 spells CASRRAGVGNEQFF. DNA of the CDR3: TGTGCCAGCCGCCGGGCGGGGGTAGGCAATGAGCAGTTCTTC. The chain is built from TRBV5-4 and TRBJ2-1; 7 bases match TRBD2. Germline CDR1 SGHNT, CDR2 YYREEE (reference sequence). The CDR3 consists of 14 residues. The V gene end was trimmed by 7 bases and the J gene end by 6 bases; junction bases not matched to a gene: 10.

The chain joins TRBV15 to TRBJ1-3; D may be TRBD1 (6 bases). The V and J ends lost 6 bases and 1 base respectively, with 13 bases between them. The CDR3 runs to 15 residues. Germline V CDR1 and CDR2: LNHNV, YYDKDF (reference sequence). This CDR3 reads CATSRDKVSGNTIYF. The CDR3 DNA sequence: TGTGCCACCAGTAGGGACAAGGTTTCTGGAAACACCATATATTTT.

This rearrangement joins TRBV5-4 to TRBJ2-3; 11 bases are shared with TRBD1. Germline V lookup: CDR1 SGHNT, CDR2 YYREEE (reference sequence). The CDR3 extends over 16 amino acids. With 0 bases clipped from V and 6 bases from J, the junction kept 6 bases outside the gene matches. The CDR3 sequence: CASSLGGGQGVDTQYF. CDR3 DNA: TGTGCCAGCAGCTTGGGGGGGGGACAGGGGGTGGATACGCAGTATTTT.

The chain uses TRBV4-1 and TRBJ2-2, with 8 bases identical to TRBD2. The CDR3 contains 16 residues. V dropped 3 bases and J dropped 1; count of bases not matched to a gene: 4. Germline V gives CDR1 MGHRA, CDR2 YSYEKL. CDR3 nucleotide sequence: TGCGCCAGCAGCCAGAGCGGGGGCAAGAACACCGGGGAGCTGTTTTTT. This translates into CASSQSGGKNTGELFF.

This chain connects TRBV19 to TRBJ1-1; 9 bases line up with TRBD1. The CDR3 runs to 14 residues. From germline, CDR1 is LNHDA and CDR2 SQIVND (reference sequence). With 2 bases clipped from V and 8 bases from J, the junction kept 6 bases outside the gene matches. The CDR3 loop is CASSIRTGGSEAFF. The CDR3 nucleotides read TGTGCCAGTAGTATAAGAACAGGGGGCTCCGAAGCTTTCTTT.

The rearrangement uses TRBV9 and TRBJ2-5; tentatively, D is TRBD1 (6 bases). CDR3 length: 14 amino acids. V lost 0 bases, J lost 7 bases, and 13 bases lay in between. Germline CDR1 is SGDLS and CDR2 is YYNGEE. The CDR3 region has the DNA TGTGCCAGCAGCGTAGTTTCAGGGGCGGGGACCCAGTACTTC. Translated: CASSVVSGAGTQYF.

The chain couples TRBV5-4 to TRBJ2-5; D might be TRBD1 (6 bases). With the DNA end fitting TRBJ2-7 better, the J assignment may be wrong. Germline CDR1 and CDR2: SGHNT and YYREEE (reference sequence). The CDR3 consists of 15 residues. The CDR3 reads CASSLDQGKNYEQYF. The CDR3 nucleotides are TGTGCCAGCAGCTTGGACCAGGGGAAAAACTACGAGCAGTACTTC.

CDR3 amino acids: CASSQDSTSGWETQYF. CDR3 sequence (DNA): TGCGCCAGCAGCCAAGATTCGACTAGCGGATGGGAGACCCAGTACTTC. The chain carries TRBV4-3 and TRBJ2-5; 9 nucleotides match TRBD2. CDR1 is LGHNA, CDR2 YSLEER, per germline. This CDR3 contains 16 residues. J gave up 5 bases and V 0 bases, and 7 bases lay outside the gene matches.

V usage is TRBV5-6 and J usage is TRBJ1-1; D remains unclear. This CDR3 comprises 15 residues. The germline V gene has CDR1 SGHDT and CDR2 YYEEEE. V lost 4 bases and J lost 7, with 20 bases in between. The CDR3 spells CASSPGVGPPIEAFF. The CDR3 DNA reads TGTGCCAGCAGCCCCGGGGTTGGCCCTCCTATTGAAGCTTTCTTT.

The CDR3 sequence: CASSEVRGEYNEQFF. The CDR3 DNA is TGTGCCAGCAGTGAAGTGCGGGGGGAATACAATGAGCAGTTCTTC. V gene TRBV2 combines with J gene TRBJ2-1; 8 bases line up with TRBD2. V shed 1 base, J shed 4 bases, and the junction held 3 bases outside the gene matches. In germline, CDR1 is SNHLY, CDR2 FYNNEI. The CDR3 runs 15 residues.

This chain links TRBV10-3 with TRBJ2-3; tentative D call: TRBD1 (6 bases). Trimming left V 6 bases short and J 0 bases short, with 7 bases between. Germline CDR1 and CDR2: ENHRY and SYGVKD. This CDR3 comprises 13 residues. The CDR3: CAIRDSSTDTQYF. CDR3 in DNA: TGTGCCATCAGGGACAGCAGCACAGATACGCAGTATTTT.

The chain joins TRBV7-3 to TRBJ2-4, with D possibly matching TRBD1 (6 bases). Germline CDR1 SGHTA, CDR2 FQGTGA. The CDR3 is 22 residues long. The germline V and J ends were trimmed by 5 bases and 6 bases, with 38 bases remaining between them. As DNA, the CDR3 is TGTGCCAGCAGCATAGGGACAAACCGGATGACAGGAACTCTACCCCCCGTAAACATTCAGTACTTC. Its protein is CASSIGTNRMTGTLPPVNIQYF.

The rearrangement links TRBV7-9 to TRBJ2-2; D perhaps matches TRBD1 (6 bases). V was trimmed by 10 bases and J by 1 base, leaving 10 bases between them. The CDR3 length is 13 residues. Germline loops: CDR1 SEHNR, CDR2 FQNEAQ (reference sequence). The CDR3 loop is CANVDRNTGELFF. In nucleotides, the CDR3 is TGTGCCAACGTGGACAGGAACACCGGGGAGCTGTTTTTT.

The rearrangement uses TRBV11-2 and TRBJ2-1, with a tentative D call TRBD1 (5 bases). The V gene lost 2 bases and the J gene lost 9 bases, with 17 bases spanning the gap. The CDR3 is made up of 15 amino acids. In germline, CDR1 is SGHAT, CDR2 FQNNGV. This CDR3 is CASSLTRTEQGEQFF. The CDR3 DNA sequence: TGTGCCAGCAGCTTAACCCGGACGGAGCAGGGTGAGCAGTTCTTC.

The gene calls are TRBV7-2 and TRBJ2-1; possible D gene TRBD2, 6 bases. Germline V gene data show CDR1 as SGHTA and CDR2 as FQGNSA. Trimming left V 4 bases short and J 4 bases short, with 17 bases between. CDR3 length: 16 residues. The CDR3 sequence: CASSSRDFPRYNEQFF. CDR3 in DNA: TGTGCCAGCAGCTCCCGGGACTTCCCTAGATACAATGAGCAGTTCTTC.

This clone was counted between two and nine times. The chain uses TRBV6-6 and TRBJ1-5; D unresolved. This CDR3 spans 15 amino acids. Looked up from germline, CDR1 is MNHNY and CDR2 is SVGAGI (reference sequence). The V and J ends lost 7 bases and 2 bases respectively, with 15 bases between them. Here the CDR3 DNA reads TGTGCCAGCACCACCCCTGGGAGGGGCAATCAGCCCCAGCATTTT. It encodes CASTTPGRGNQPQHF.

V gene TRBV19 combines with J gene TRBJ2-1, with D unresolved. Between the trimmed V and J ends, which lost 5 bases and 4 bases, there was a span of 18 bases. Germline CDR1 and CDR2: LNHDA and SQIVND (reference sequence). There are 16 residues in the CDR3. CDR3 loop: CASSPRLSAIYNEQFF. CDR3 nucleotides: TGTGCCAGTAGTCCTCGACTCTCCGCAATTTACAATGAGCAGTTCTTC.